This T cell receptor beta chain appears in the sequencing data of a study of early T cells in non-severe SARS-CoV-2 infection. Looking at the study overall: Unpaired chains resulted from sequencing bulk RNA of unsorted whole blood. General study points: Reliance on VDJdb matching favored anti-spike CD8 responses; private and CD4 specificities were missed.

Individual cDNA molecules received unique molecular identifiers. Using its own MiXCR run on the 5' RACE reads, TCRdb lists one record per CDR3 protein. This sample has under 90,000 distinct CDR3 sequences, with about 13% found just once. Germline CDR1 reads SEHNR; CDR2 reads FQNEAQ (reference sequence). V was pared by 5 bases and J by 4 bases, with 3 bases of the junction left unmatched. This CDR3 spans 14 amino acids. In regard to this clonotype: Its antigen is as yet unknown.

The origin of this receptor is an adult who was a healthcare worker with PCR-confirmed SARS-CoV-2 infection or an uninfected control (not recorded which). The specimen was whole blood. The chain employs TRBV7-9 and TRBJ2-1; TRBD1 matches 9 bases. DNA of the CDR3: TGTGCCAGCAGCGCCGGGACAGGGTACAATGAGCAGTTCTTC. As protein: CASSAGTGYNEQFF. Full variable domain (outside the CDR3, taken from reference TRBV7-9 and TRBJ2-1): DTGVSQNPRHKITKRGQNVTFRCDPISEHNRLYWYRQTLGQGPEFLTYFQNEAQLEKSRLLSDRFSAERPKGSFSTLEIQRTEQGDSAMYLCASSAGTGYNEQFFGPGTRLTVL.